The text below deals with one T cell receptor beta chain. Its antigen is currently not known. No base quality information exists; no much larger clone differs at one position. Using the deep immunoSEQ assay, multiplex PCR amplified TCR CDR3 regions from genomic DNA. Genomic DNA extracted from each cell subset was distributed evenly over all wells of several immunoSEQ 96-well plates, and each plate served as one replicate. Each replicate PCR for sorted subsets received about 0.2 ug genomic DNA, equal to tens of thousands of T cell genomes. Purified libraries were quantified with a Qubit 3.0 fluorometer, sized on a Bioanalyzer 2100, and re-quantified with the KAPA Library Quantification kit. Every immunoSEQ 96-well plate was sequenced on a separate single-read 150-cycle Illumina NextSeq 550 flow cell. Per the source publication's procedure: The immunoSEQ output contained only junctional sequences without quality scores, so filtering could not match that applied to full-length reads. Sequences were annotated with PyIR, a Python wrapper for IgBLAST v1.9, using IMGT germline references to assign V/J genes and CDR3. Reads with weak V/J assignments (E-value above 1e-6), missing CDR3, stop codons, out-of-frame junctions, or ambiguous translated residues were removed. A V3J clonotype was defined by an identical inferred V gene, J gene, and CDR3 amino acid sequence. Percentage overlap between repertoires was computed as shared unique clonotypes divided by the size of the smaller repertoire. RTK rarefaction, the Chao1 estimator, and Recon v2.1 estimates of unobserved clonotypes were used to assess repertoire richness. OLGA was used to compute generation probabilities for all TCRbeta clonotypes that the gDNA method yielded from a handful of donors. Sourced from immuneACCESS, this table was stored by TCRdb with only in-frame sequences that have V and J called. A share of the clones is absent; for the studies checked, an unresolved V gene accounts for under half, and the remainder has no known explanation. The D gene and trimming were derived from the DNA, and the V and J assignments and clone size from that table. Here the sample has some 1.1 million clones; roughly 80% occur a single time. The top ten hold 0.85% to 1% of the sample.

This record belongs to a study of shared clonotypes between healthy human individuals (dated by TCRdb to 2019 to 2021). Background for the entire study: The cohort included three men and a couple of women between 18 and 49 years of age. Per donor, three plates each were used for CD4 naive and CD4 memory, two for CD8 naive, and one for CD8 memory. To estimate repertoire size and how much clonotype sharing occurs between individuals, the study deeply sequenced the blood TCR repertoires of 4 to 6 healthy adults. To increase sequencing depth and limit assay-specific biases, different laboratories used diverse techniques to prepare libraries and sequence TCR repertoires. Each donor's leukapheresis produced roughly between roughly 0.94 and 9.5 billion PBMCs.

Healthy HIV-negative adults with no recently reported acute infections or vaccinations were included as donors. All donors were Caucasian adults living in Nashville, Tennessee, USA. CD4+ T cells were enriched by magnetic negative selection; naive cells were then positively selected on CD45RA, and the negative fraction formed the memory subset. After blood collection by leukapheresis, PBMCs were isolated using Ficoll-Histopaque density gradient centrifugation and then cryopreserved in the vapor phase of liquid nitrogen. Analytical flow cytometry was used to check the purity and quantity of each magnetically sorted T cell population. From each sorted fraction, genomic DNA was isolated and quantified by UV absorbance on a Nanodrop 2000c. Inclusive of the bounding cysteine and phenylalanine, the CDR3 is 13 residues long. CDR3 DNA only is kept here, 39 bases in frame from base 1. A distance of 10 bases separates the germline ends of V and J, which lose 2 bases and 4 bases respectively. CDR1 SQVTM and CDR2 ANQGSEA are derived from the germline V gene.

The full study reports these points: Across a handful of donors, 4.5% to 6.5% of naive CD4, roughly 3.8% of naive CD8, 2.3% of memory CD4, and 0.4% of memory CD8 clonotypes were shared. Estimated clonotype richness was generally larger for naive than for memory subsets. Rarefaction of sorted-subset datasets indicated incomplete sequencing despite the large sequencing depth. Pairwise subsampling led to the expectation that sequencing depth would affect the degree of clonotype sharing among donors. Clonotypes shared by all four sorted-subset donors showed higher generation probabilities than non-shared clonotypes. Only blood was sampled, and tissue TCR repertoires likely differ from those in blood. The genetic and exposure-history diversity represented was limited by the small number of donors.

In this chain, TRBV29-1 is recombined with TRBJ2-3, and TRBD2 may be the D gene, going by 6 matching bases. This clonotype originated in a young man in good health. Some clones in this sample may be carry-over from other donors' samples. Sequenced sample: memory CD4+ T cells from PBMCs. The cell subset or site label, as the study defines it: CD45RA-negative fraction. The encoded CDR3 is CSVESGRPDTQYF. In nucleotides, the sequence is TGCAGCGTTGAATCTGGGAGGCCAGATACGCAGTATTTT.